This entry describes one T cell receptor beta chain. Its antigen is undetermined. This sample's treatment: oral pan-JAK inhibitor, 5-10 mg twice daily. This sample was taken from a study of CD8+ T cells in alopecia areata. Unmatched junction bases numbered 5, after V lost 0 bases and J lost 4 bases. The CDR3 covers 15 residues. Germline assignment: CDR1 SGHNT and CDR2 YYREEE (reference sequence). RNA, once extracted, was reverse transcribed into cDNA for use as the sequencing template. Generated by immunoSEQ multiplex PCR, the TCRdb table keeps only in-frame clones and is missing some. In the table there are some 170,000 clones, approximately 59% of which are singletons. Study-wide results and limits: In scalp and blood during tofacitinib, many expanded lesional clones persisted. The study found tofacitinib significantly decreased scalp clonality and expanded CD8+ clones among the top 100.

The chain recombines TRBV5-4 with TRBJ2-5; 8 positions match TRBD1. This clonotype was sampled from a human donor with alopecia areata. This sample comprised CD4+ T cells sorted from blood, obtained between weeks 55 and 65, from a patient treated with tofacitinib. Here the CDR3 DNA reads TGTGCCAGCAGCTTGGTGACAGGGGAAGTAGAGACCCAGTACTTC. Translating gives CASSLVTGEVETQYF. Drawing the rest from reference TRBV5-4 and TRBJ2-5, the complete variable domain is ETGVTQSPTHLIKTRGQQVTLRCSSQSGHNTVSWYQQALGQGPQFIFQYYREEENGRGNFPPRFSGLQFPNYSSELNVNALELDDSALYLCASSLVTGEVETQYFGPGTRLLVL.